This T cell receptor (beta chain) was observed in a study of blood T cell repertoires in COVID-19. Germline values: CDR1 LGHNA, CDR2 YNFKEQ. The CDR3 extends over 16 amino acids. V lost 0 bases and J lost 4; bases outside the gene matches: 2. Clones were read by immunoSEQ multiplex PCR, and TCRdb kept only the in-frame ones, dropping some. The repertoire holds under 150,000 clones, about 85% seen once, with about 2% in the top ten. This TCR was sampled from a man aged 70 or older with acute or convalescent COVID-19. The material sequenced was peripheral blood. The chain combines TRBV4-2 with TRBJ2-1, with 11 bases aligning to TRBD2. CDR3 loop: CASSQDTSGGYNEQFF. As DNA, the CDR3 is TGTGCCAGCAGCCAAGATACTAGCGGGGGTTACAATGAGCAGTTCTTC.